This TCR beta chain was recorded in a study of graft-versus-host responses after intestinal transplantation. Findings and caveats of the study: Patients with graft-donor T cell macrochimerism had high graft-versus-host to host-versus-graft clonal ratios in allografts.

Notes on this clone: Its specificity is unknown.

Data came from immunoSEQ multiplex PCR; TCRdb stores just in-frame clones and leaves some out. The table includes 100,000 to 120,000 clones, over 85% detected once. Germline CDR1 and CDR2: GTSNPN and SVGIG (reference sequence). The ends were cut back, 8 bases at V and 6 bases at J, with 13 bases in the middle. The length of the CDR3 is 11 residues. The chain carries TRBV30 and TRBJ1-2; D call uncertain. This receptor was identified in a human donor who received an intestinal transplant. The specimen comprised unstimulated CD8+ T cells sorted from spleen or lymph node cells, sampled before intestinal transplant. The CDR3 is CAAGGINGYTF. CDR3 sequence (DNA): TGTGCCGCCGGTGGAATCAATGGCTACACCTTC.